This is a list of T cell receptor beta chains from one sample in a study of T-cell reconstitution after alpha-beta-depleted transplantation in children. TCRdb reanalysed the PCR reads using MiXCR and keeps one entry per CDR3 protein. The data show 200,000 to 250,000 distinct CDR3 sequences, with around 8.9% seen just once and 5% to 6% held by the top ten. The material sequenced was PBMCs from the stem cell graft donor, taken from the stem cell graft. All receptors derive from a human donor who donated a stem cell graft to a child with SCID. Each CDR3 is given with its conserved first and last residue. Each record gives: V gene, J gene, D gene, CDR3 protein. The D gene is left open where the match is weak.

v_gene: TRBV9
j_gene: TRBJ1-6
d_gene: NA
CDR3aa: CASSVGRSNSPLHF

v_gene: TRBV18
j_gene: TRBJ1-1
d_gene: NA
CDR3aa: CASSPRAGGTANTEAFF

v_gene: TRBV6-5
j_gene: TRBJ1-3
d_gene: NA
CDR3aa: CASSYVGRRFSGNTIYF

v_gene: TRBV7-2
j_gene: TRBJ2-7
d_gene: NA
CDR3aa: CASSGGQHYEQYF

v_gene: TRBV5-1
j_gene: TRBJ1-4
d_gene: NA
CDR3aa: CASSLEGRRNEKLFF

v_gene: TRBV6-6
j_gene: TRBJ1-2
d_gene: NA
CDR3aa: CASSLPVYGYTF

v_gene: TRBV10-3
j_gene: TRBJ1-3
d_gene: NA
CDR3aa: CAVEGSGNTIYF

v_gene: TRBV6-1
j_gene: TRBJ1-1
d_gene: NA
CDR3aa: CASGGGMNTEAFF

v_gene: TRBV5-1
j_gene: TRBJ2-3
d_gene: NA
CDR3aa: CASSPDPTTSTDTQYF

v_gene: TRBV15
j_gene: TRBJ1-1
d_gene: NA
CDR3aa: CATSISTGHMNTEAFF

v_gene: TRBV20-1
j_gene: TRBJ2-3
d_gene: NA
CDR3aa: CSASSPGTLNTDTQYF

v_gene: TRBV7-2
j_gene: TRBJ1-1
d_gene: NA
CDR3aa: CASSPFDREAFF

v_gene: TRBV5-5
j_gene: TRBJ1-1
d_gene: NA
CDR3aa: CASSPGDGGISEAFF

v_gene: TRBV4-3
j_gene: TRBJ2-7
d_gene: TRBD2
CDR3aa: CASSQDEPSGGQIYEQYF

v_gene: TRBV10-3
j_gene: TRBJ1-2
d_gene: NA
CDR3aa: CAIKGQSDANYGYTF

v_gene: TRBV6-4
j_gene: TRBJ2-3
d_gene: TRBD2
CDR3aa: CASSEVVGGGPRDTQYF

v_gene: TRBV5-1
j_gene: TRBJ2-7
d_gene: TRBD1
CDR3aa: CASSMGQGGSEQYF

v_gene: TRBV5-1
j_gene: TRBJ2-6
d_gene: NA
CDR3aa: CASSPVPSGANVLTF

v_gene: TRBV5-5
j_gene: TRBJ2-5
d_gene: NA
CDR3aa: CASSLVGHQETQYF

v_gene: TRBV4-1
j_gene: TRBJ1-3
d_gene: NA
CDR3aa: CASSQETESRNTIYF

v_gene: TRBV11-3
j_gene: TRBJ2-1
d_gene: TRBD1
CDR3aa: CASSFPGGGNEQFF

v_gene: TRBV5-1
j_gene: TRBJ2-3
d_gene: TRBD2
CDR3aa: CASSSSSGGLSTDTQYF

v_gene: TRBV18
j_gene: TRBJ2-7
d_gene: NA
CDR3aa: CASSPFDRSYEQYF

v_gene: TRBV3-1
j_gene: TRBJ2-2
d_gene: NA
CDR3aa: CASNPGTGELFF

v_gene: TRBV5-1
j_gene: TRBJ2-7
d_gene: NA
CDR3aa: CASSSGNYEQYF

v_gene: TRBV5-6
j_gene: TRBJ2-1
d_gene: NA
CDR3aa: CASSLGARTDNEQFF

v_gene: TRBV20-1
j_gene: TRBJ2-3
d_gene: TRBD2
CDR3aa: CSARVPTGASGGVDTQYF

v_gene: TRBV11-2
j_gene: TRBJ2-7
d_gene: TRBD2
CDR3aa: CASSFPWGPLAGPSYEQYF

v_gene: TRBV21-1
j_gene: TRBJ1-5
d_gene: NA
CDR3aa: CASSKRPGGILCNQPQHF

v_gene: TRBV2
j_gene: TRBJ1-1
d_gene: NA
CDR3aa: CASIPDGGTEAFF

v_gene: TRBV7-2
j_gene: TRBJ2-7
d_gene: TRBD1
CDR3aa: CASSLGTGVAFDEQYF

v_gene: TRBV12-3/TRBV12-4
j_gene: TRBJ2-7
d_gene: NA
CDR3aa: CASTLRGEGAFYEQYF

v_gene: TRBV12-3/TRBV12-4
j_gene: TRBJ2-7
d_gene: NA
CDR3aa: CASSSLLPSYEQYF

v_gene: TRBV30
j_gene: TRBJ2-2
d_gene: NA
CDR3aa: CAWGGSGELFF

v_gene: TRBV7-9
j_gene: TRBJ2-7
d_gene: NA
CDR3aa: CASSPTGRQYF

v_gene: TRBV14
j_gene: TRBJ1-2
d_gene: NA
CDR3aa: CASSQDSGFPSRGYTF

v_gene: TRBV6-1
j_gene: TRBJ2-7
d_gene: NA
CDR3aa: CASSQGVGTYEQYF

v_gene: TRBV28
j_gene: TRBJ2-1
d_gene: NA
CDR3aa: CASSLRGTRGDEQFF

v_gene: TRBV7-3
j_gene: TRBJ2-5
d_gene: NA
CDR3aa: CASSLTGQGGETQYF

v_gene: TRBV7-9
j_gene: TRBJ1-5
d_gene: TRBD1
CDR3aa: CASSTGQGSNQPQHF